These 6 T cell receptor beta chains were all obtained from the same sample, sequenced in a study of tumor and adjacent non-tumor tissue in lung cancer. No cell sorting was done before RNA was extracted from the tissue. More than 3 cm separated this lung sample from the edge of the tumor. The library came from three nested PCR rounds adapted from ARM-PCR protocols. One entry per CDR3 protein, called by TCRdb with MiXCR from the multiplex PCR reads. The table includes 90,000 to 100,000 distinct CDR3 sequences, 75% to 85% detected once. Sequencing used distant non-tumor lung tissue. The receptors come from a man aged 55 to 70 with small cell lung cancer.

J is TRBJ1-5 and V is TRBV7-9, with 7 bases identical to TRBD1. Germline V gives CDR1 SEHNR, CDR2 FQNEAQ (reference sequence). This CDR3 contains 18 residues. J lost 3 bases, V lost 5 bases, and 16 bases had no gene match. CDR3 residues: CASSQGTAAFGINQPQHF. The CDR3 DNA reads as TGTGCCAGCAGCCAAGGGACAGCGGCCTTTGGGATCAATCAGCCCCAGCATTTT.

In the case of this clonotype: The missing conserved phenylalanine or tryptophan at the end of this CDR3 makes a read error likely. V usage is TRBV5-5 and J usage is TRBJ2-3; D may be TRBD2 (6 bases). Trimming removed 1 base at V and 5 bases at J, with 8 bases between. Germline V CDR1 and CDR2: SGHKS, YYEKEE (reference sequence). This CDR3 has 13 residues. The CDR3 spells CASSLMGGDTQYS. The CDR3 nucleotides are TGTGCCAGCAGCTTGATGGGAGGAGATACGCAGTATTCT.

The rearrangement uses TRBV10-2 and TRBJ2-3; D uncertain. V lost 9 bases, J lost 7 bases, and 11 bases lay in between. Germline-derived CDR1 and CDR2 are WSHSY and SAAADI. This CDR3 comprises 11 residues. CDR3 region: CASSRVNTQYF. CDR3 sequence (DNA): TGCGCCAGTAGTCGCGTAAATACGCAGTATTTT.

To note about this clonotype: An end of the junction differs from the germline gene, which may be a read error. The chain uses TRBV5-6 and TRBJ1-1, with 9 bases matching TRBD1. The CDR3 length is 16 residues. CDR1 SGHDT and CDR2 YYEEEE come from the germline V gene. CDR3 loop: CASSLASGTGNIEAFF. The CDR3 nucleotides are TGTGCCAGCAGCTTGGCCTCGGGGACAGGGAACATTGAAGCTTTCTTT.

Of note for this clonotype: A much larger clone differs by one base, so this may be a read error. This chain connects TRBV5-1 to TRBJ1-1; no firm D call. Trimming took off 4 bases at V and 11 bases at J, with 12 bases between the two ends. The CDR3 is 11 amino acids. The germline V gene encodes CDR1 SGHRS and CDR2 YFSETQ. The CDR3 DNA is TGCGCCAGCAGCATGGGGTTTCGGGCTTTCTTT. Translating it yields CASSMGFRAFF. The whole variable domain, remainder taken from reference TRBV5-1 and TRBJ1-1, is KAGVTQTPRYLIKTRGQQVTLSCSPISGHRSVSWYQQTPGQGLQFLFEYFSETQRNKGNFPGRFSGRQFSNSRSEMNVSTLELGDSALYLCASSMGFRAFFGQGTRLTVV.

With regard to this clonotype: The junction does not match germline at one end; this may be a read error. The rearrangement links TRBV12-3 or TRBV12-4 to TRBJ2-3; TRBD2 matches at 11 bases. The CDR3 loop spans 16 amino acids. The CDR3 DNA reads TGTGCTAGCAGTTTAGTGCTAGCGGGAGGAACAGATACGCAGTATTTT. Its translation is CASSLVLAGGTDTQYF.